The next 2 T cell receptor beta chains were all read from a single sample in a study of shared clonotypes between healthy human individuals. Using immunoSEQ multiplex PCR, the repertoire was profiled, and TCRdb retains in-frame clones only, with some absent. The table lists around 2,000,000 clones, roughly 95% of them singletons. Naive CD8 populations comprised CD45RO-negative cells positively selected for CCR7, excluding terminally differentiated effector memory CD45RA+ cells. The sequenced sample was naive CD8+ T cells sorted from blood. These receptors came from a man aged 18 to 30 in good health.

The CDR3 sequence is CASSLGYGRNTEAFF. CDR3 DNA: TGCGCCAGCAGCTTGGGATACGGGAGGAACACTGAAGCTTTCTTT. J is TRBJ1-1 and V is TRBV5-1; D is uncertain. The CDR3 has 15 amino acids. V gave up 0 bases and J gave up 1 base, with 10 bases separating them. Looked up from germline, CDR1 is SGHRS and CDR2 is YFSETQ.

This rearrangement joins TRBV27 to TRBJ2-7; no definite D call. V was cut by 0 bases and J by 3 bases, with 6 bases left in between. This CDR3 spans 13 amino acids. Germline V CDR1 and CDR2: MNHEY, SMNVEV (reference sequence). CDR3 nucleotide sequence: TGTGCCAGCAGTTTATCGATTCACTACGAGCAGTACTTC. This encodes CASSLSIHYEQYF.